The clone carrying this T cell receptor beta chain was detected only a few times. The antigen is unknown. Looked up from germline, CDR1 is MNHEY and CDR2 is SVGAGI. CDR3 size: 11 residues. V was pared by 8 bases and J by 6 bases, with 9 bases between. A second about 6 to 12 cycle PCR used barcoded and J-beta primers. Every individual sample yielded 2.5 million or more paired-end reads (each containing CDR3). One entry per CDR3 protein results from TCRdb running MiXCR on the 5' RACE reads. Of hundreds of thousands of distinct CDR3 sequences listed, about 20% are singletons. Every sample yielded at least 6.5 million isolated PBMCs. The data stem from a study of blood T cells in healthy people across ages. Study-wide results and caveats: Among T cells, TCR beta diversity per million cells dropped roughly linearly as age rose. Long-lived donors had more naive CD4+ cells and higher diversity than aged donors.

This chain connects TRBV6-5 to TRBJ2-3, with D uncertain. The specimen was blood. The TCR was taken from a man between 65 and 80 years old in good health. The CDR3 loop reads CASFYLDTQYF. The DNA of the CDR3 is TGTGCCAGCTTTTATCTGGATACGCAGTATTTT.